The entry below describes one T cell receptor (beta chain). Germline V gives CDR1 PRHDT, CDR2 FYEKMQ (reference sequence). Trimming stripped 7 bases from V and 4 bases from J, with 19 bases between. This CDR3 is built from 15 residues. The TCR beta repertoire was assessed by survey-level immunoSEQ sequencing. Some clones are missing from TCRdb's copy, which holds only in-frame ones; the method was immunoSEQ multiplex PCR. The table has about 50,000 clones, just over 90% seen once. The specimen was PBMCs. This receptor was identified in a man in his forties or fifties with rheumatoid arthritis. This chain joins TRBV13 and TRBJ2-5, with D possibly being TRBD1 (6 bases). The DNA of the CDR3 is TGTGCCAGCACCTCTTCGGAAACAGGGCCAGAGACCCAGTACTTC. Amino acids: CASTSSETGPETQYF.